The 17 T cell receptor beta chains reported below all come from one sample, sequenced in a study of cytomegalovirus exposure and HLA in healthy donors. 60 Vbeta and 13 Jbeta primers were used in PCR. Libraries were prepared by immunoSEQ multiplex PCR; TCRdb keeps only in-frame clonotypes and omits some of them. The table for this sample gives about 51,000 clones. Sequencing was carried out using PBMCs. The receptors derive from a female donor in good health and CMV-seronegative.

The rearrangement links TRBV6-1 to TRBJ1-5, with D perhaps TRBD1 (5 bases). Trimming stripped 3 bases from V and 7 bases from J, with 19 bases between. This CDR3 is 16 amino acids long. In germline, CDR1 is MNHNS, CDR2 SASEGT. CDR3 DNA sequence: TGTGCCAGCAGTGAGGCGGGGGGGACGAGAGGGCAGCCCCAGCATTTT. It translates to CASSEAGGTRGQPQHF.

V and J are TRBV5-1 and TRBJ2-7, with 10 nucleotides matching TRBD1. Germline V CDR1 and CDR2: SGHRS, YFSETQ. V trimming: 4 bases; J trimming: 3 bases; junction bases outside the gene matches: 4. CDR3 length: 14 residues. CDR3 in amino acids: CASSPTGGNYEQYF. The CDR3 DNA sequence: TGCGCCAGCAGCCCGACAGGGGGCAACTACGAGCAGTACTTC.

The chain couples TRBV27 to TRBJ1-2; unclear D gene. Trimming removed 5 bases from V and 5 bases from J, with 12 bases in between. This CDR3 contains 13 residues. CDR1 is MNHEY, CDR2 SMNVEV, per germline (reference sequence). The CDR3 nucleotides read TGTGCCAGCAGTCCCCATGGGCAGTATGGCTACACCTTC. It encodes CASSPHGQYGYTF.

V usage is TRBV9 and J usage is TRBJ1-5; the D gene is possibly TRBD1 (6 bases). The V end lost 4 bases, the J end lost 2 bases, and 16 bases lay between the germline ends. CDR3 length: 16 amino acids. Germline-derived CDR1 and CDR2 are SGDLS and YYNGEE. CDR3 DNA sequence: TGTGCCAGCAGCCCCCGTCGGGACATTCGCAATCAGCCCCAGCATTTT. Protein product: CASSPRRDIRNQPQHF.

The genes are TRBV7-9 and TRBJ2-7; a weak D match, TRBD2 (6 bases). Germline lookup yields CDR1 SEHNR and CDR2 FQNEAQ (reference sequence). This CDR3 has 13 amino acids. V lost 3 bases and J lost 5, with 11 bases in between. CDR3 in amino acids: CASSLAGRNEQYF. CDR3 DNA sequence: TGTGCCAGCAGCTTGGCAGGGAGGAACGAGCAGTACTTC.

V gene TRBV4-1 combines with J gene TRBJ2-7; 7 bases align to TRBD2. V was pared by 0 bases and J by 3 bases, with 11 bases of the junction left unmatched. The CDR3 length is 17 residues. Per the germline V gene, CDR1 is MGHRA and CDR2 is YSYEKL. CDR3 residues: CASSQDSGTTSDYEQYF. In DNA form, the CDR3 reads TGCGCCAGCAGCCAAGATTCCGGGACTACTAGCGACTACGAGCAGTACTTC.

For the CDR3, the DNA is TGTGCCAGCAGCTTTCGGGACACTGAAGCTTTCTTT. Translated: CASSFRDTEAFF. The chain carries TRBV5-6 and TRBJ1-1, with D uncertain. Deletions cut 2 bases from V and 3 bases from J, with 5 bases between. The CDR3 sequence is 12 residues long. The germline V gene encodes CDR1 SGHDT and CDR2 YYEEEE.

The CDR3 protein is CASSSTYEQYF. The CDR3 DNA is TGTGCCAGCAGTTCAACCTACGAGCAGTACTTC. The chain uses TRBV6-5 and TRBJ2-7; D gene ambiguous. Germline V gene data show CDR1 as MNHEY and CDR2 as SVGAGI. V was shortened by 4 bases and J by 2 bases, with 3 bases between the two germline ends. The CDR3 sequence is 11 residues long.

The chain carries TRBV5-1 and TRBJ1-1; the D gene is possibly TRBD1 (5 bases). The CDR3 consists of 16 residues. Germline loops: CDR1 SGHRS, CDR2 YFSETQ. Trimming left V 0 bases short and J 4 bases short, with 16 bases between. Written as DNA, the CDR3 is TGCGCCAGCAGCTTGGCCTTCTCATCAGGGCCCACTGAAGCTTTCTTT. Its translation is CASSLAFSSGPTEAFF.

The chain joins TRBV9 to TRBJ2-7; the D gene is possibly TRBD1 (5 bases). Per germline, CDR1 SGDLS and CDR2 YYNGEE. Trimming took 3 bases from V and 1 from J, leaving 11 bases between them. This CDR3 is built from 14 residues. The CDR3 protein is CASSGPRDSYEQYF. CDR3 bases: TGTGCCAGCAGCGGACCCAGGGATTCCTACGAGCAGTACTTC.

DNA of the CDR3: TGTGCCAGCTCACCAGAACAGGGACCCGACTATGGCTACACCTTC. This codes for CASSPEQGPDYGYTF. The J gene is TRBJ1-2, the V gene TRBV18; perhaps TRBD1 as D (6 bases). CDR1 is KGHSH and CDR2 is LQKENI in the germline V gene. The CDR3 loop spans 15 amino acids. The V end lost 2 bases, the J end lost 3 bases, and 13 bases lay between the germline ends.

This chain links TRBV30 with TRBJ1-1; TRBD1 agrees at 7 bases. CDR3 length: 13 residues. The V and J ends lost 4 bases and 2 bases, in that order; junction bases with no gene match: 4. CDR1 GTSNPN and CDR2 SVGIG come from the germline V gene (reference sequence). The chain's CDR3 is CAWNGQANTEAFF. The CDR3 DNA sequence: TGTGCCTGGAACGGACAGGCTAACACTGAAGCTTTCTTT.

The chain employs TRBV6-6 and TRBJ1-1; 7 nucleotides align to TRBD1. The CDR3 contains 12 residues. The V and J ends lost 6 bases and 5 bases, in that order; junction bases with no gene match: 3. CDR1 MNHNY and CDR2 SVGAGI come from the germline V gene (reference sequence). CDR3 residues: CASRKQGTEAFF. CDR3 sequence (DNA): TGTGCCAGCAGAAAACAGGGGACTGAAGCTTTCTTT.

CDR3 loop: CASSSWGQGISGYTF. The DNA of the CDR3 is TGTGCCAGCAGCTCGTGGGGACAGGGAATCTCTGGCTACACCTTC. The V gene is TRBV7-2, the J gene TRBJ1-2; TRBD1 aligns across 9 bases. This CDR3 is built from 15 residues. V lost 4 bases and J lost 7; bases outside the gene matches: 10. The germline V gene encodes CDR1 SGHTA and CDR2 FQGNSA. The full variable domain, rest sourced from reference TRBV7-2 and TRBJ1-2, is GAGVSQSPSNKVTEKGKDVELRCDPISGHTALYWYRQSLGQGLEFLIYFQGNSAPDKSGLPSDRFSAERTGGSVSTLTIQRTQQEDSAVYLCASSSWGQGISGYTFGSGTRLTVV.

This CDR3 reads CASGLIATEAFF. Here the CDR3 DNA reads TGTGCTAGTGGTTTGATCGCGACTGAAGCTTTCTTT. The rearrangement links TRBV12-5 to TRBJ1-1, with unresolved D. This CDR3 comprises 12 residues. In germline, CDR1 is LGHNT, CDR2 FRNRAP. V was pared by 2 bases and J by 5 bases, with 6 bases between.

The DNA of the CDR3 is TGTGCCAGTACCTGGACAGGGTCTTGGGGTTGGCCCCAGCATTTT. It yields the protein CASTWTGSWGWPQHF. The chain is built from TRBV19 and TRBJ1-5, with 8 bases aligning to TRBD1. The germline V gene encodes CDR1 LNHDA and CDR2 SQIVND (reference sequence). The CDR3 is made up of 15 amino acids. J lost 9 bases, V lost 7 bases, and 14 bases had no gene match.

The CDR3 DNA is TGTGCCAGCAGTTATTTACTTGAGCGGGGGGGTAGGTACGAGCAGTACTTC. It encodes CASSYLLERGGRYEQYF. V is TRBV7-8 and J is TRBJ2-7; 10 positions match TRBD2. J was trimmed by 4 bases and V by 6 bases; bases with no gene match: 15. CDR1 SGHVS and CDR2 FQNEAQ come from the germline V gene. The CDR3 has 17 amino acids.